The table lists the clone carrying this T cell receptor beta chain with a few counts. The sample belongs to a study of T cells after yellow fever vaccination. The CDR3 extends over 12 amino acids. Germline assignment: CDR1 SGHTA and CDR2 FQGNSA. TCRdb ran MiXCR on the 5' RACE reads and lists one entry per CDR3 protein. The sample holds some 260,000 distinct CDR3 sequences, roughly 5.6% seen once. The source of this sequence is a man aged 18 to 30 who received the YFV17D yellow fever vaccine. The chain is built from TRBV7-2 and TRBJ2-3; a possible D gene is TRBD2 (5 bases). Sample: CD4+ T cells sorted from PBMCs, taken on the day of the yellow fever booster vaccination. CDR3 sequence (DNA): TGTGGAGTGGGCGGGCGCGGAGATACGCAGTATTTT. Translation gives CGVGGRGDTQYF.